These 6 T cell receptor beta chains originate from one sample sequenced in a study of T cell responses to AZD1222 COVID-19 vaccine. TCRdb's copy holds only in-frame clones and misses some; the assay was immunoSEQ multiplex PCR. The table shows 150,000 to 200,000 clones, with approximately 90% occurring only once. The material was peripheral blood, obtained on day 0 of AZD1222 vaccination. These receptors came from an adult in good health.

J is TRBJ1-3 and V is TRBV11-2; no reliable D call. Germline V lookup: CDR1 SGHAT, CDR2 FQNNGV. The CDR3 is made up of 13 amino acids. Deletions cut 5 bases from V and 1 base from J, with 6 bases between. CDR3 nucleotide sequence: TGTGCCAGCAGCGACACTTCTGGAAACACCATATATTTT. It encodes CASSDTSGNTIYF. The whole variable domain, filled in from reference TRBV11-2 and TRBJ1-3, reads EAGVAQSPRYKIIEKRQSVAFWCNPISGHATLYWYQQILGQGPKLLIQFQNNGVVDDSQLPKDRFSAERLKGVDSTLKIQPAKLEDSAVYLCASSDTSGNTIYFGEGSWLTVV.

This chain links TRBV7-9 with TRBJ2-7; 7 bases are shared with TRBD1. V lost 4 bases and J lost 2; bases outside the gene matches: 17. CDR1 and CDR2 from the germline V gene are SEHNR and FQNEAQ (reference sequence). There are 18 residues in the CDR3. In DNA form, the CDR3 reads TGTGCCAGCAGCTCGGGACAGACGGGCTCTAACATACCCTACGAGCAGTACTTC. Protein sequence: CASSSGQTGSNIPYEQYF.

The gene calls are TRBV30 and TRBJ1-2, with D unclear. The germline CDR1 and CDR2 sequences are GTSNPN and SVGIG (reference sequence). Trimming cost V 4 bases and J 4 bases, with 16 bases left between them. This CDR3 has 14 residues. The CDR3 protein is CAWISRGASYGYTF. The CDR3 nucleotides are TGTGCCTGGATTTCTCGGGGAGCTAGCTATGGCTACACCTTC.

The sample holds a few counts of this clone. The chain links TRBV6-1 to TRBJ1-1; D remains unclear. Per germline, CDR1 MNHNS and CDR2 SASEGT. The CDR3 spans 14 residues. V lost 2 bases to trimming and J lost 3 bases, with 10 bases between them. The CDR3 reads CASSEPELYTEAFF. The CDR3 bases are TGTGCCAGCAGTGAACCGGAACTTTACACTGAAGCTTTCTTT.

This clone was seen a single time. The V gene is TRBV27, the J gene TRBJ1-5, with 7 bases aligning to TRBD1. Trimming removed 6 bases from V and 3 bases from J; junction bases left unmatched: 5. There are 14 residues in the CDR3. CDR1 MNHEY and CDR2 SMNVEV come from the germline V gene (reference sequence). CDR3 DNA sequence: TGTGCCAGCAGAAACAGGGGATCCAATCAGCCCCAGCATTTT. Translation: CASRNRGSNQPQHF.

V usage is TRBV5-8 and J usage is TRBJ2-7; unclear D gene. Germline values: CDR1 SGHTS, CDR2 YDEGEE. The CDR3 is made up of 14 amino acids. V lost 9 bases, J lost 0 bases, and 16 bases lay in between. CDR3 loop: CATNREFSSYEQYF. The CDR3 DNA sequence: TGTGCCACCAACCGCGAGTTTTCCTCCTACGAGCAGTACTTC.